Following are 14 T cell receptor beta chains from one sample sequenced in a study of T-cell memory formation after mild COVID-19. TCRdb reanalysed the 5' RACE reads using MiXCR and keeps one entry per CDR3 protein. The table records some 320,000 distinct CDR3 sequences, 13% to 15% of them present only once. Sequencing was performed on PBMCs or a T cell subset sorted from them (not recorded which). The receptor source for this set is a man aged 18 to 29 who had mild COVID-19 (a few samples of this study predate the infection). Cell type and time point are not known.

This clonotype was seen only a few times. The chain is built from TRBV7-9 and TRBJ1-4; D may be TRBD1 (5 bases). This CDR3 spans 16 amino acids. CDR1 and CDR2 (germline): SEHNR, FQNEAQ (reference sequence). V was cut by 5 bases and J by 3 bases, with 16 bases left in between. The CDR3 sequence is CASSPRSDSPNEKLFF. In DNA form, the CDR3 reads TGTGCCAGCAGCCCCCGCAGTGACAGTCCTAATGAAAAACTGTTTTTT.

This clonotype was recorded a few times. The chain uses TRBV7-8 and TRBJ2-7; maybe TRBD1 (6 bases). This CDR3 is 15 amino acids long. The germline V gene encodes CDR1 SGHVS and CDR2 FQNEAQ. Trimming stripped 6 bases from V and 3 bases from J, with 18 bases between. CDR3 loop: CASRRTARGSYEQYF. CDR3 sequence (DNA): TGTGCCAGCAGGCGGACGGCCAGGGGTAGCTACGAGCAGTACTTC.

The CDR3 here is CASSQDPGGLYNEQFF. CDR3 nucleotides: TGCGCCAGCAGCCAAGATCCAGGGGGCCTGTACAATGAGCAGTTCTTC. This sequence joins TRBV4-3 and TRBJ2-1; 8 bases align to TRBD1. The CDR3 contains 16 residues. Germline assignment: CDR1 LGHNA and CDR2 YSLEER. The junction had 5 bases not matched to a gene; V was cut back by 0 bases and J by 4 bases.

This clonotype was detected ten times or more. V and J are TRBV4-1 and TRBJ1-5; D uncertain. V was trimmed by 2 bases and J by 5 bases, leaving 7 bases between them. The CDR3 contains 13 residues. Germline values: CDR1 MGHRA, CDR2 YSYEKL. This chain's CDR3 is CASSQFSDQPQHF. The CDR3 coding sequence is TGCGCCAGCAGCCAATTCTCGGATCAGCCCCAGCATTTT.

The chain uses TRBV29-1 and TRBJ1-2; no clear D. Germline V CDR1 and CDR2: SQVTM, ANQGSEA. Trimming took off 4 bases at V and 3 bases at J, with 12 bases between the two ends. The CDR3 is 13 amino acids. CDR3 sequence reads: CSVVPAAHYGYTF. The CDR3 DNA is TGCAGCGTTGTGCCCGCAGCGCACTATGGCTACACCTTC.

On this clonotype itself: One junction end does not reproduce the germline sequence, and a read error may be involved. This chain connects TRBV11-2 to TRBJ1-4; 8 bases match TRBD1. CDR3 length equals 14 residues. Germline CDR1 SGHAT, CDR2 FQNNGV. CDR3 in DNA: TGTGCCAGCAGCATAGACAGGGGACCAAAAAAACTGTTTTTT. Its translation: CASSIDRGPKKLFF.

The chain carries TRBV5-4 and TRBJ2-7; D possibly matches TRBD1 or TRBD2 (5 bases each). The CDR3 has 16 residues. V gave up 4 bases and J gave up 0 bases, with 17 bases separating them. The germline V gene encodes CDR1 SGHNT and CDR2 YYREEE (reference sequence). The CDR3 loop is CASSPSGTINSYEQYF. Written as DNA, the CDR3 is TGTGCCAGCAGCCCGTCCGGGACCATAAACTCCTACGAGCAGTACTTC.

This chain links TRBV24-1 with TRBJ1-5, with D perhaps matching TRBD1 (6 bases). The germline V gene encodes CDR1 KGHDR and CDR2 SFDVKD. V was cut by 5 bases and J by 8 bases, with 18 bases left in between. The CDR3 is 15 residues long. CDR3 DNA sequence: TGTGCCACCAGTGCCTACCGACAGGTCGGCAAGCCCCAGCATTTT. This gives the protein CATSAYRQVGKPQHF.

This clonotype was observed at least ten times. CDR3 region: CASSLLGQSSYNSPLHF. The CDR3 coding sequence is TGTGCCAGCAGTTTATTGGGACAAAGCTCCTATAATTCACCCCTCCACTTT. The V and J genes are TRBV12-3 or TRBV12-4 and TRBJ1-6; TRBD1 might be the D (6 bases). There are 17 residues in the CDR3. The V gene lost 2 bases and the J gene lost 0 bases, with 11 bases spanning the gap.

The CDR3 protein is CASSEALGGGKTLTPFEQFF. CDR3 DNA: TGTGCCAGCAGTGAGGCCTTGGGGGGCGGTAAAACCCTGACTCCTTTTGAGCAGTTCTTC. The V gene is TRBV6-1, the J gene TRBJ2-1; D may match TRBD1 or TRBD2 (6 bases each). Germline V CDR1 and CDR2: MNHNS, SASEGT. V lost 3 bases to trimming and J lost 9 bases, with 33 bases between them. CDR3 length equals 20 residues.

This clonotype was seen only a few times. The rearrangement uses TRBV4-1 and TRBJ1-2; perhaps TRBD1 as D (6 bases). The CDR3 has 16 amino acids. Trimming took off 2 bases at V and 5 bases at J, with 18 bases between the two ends. The germline gives CDR1 MGHRA, CDR2 YSYEKL. This chain's CDR3 is CASSQPRRQVGYGYTF. The DNA for the CDR3 is TGCGCCAGCAGCCAACCTCGGCGACAGGTTGGGTATGGCTACACCTTC.

This clonotype was seen just once. The V and J genes are TRBV4-3 and TRBJ2-2; 10 bases are shared with TRBD2. V shed 2 bases, J shed 5 bases, and the junction held 5 bases outside the gene matches. The CDR3 extends over 16 amino acids. Germline V gives CDR1 LGHNA, CDR2 YSLEER. This CDR3 is CASSQPSSGGTGELFF. The CDR3, as DNA: TGCGCCAGCAGCCAACCCTCTAGCGGGGGAACCGGGGAGCTGTTTTTT.

This clonotype has a handful of counts. The V call is TRBV28, the J call TRBJ1-4; tentatively, D is TRBD1 (5 bases). The ends were cut back, 8 bases at V and 11 bases at J, with 33 bases in the middle. This CDR3 is built from 18 residues. Germline V gives CDR1 MDHEN, CDR2 SYDVKM. The CDR3 reads CASAHVTAGSSLLEKLFF. The CDR3 coding sequence is TGTGCCAGCGCTCATGTGACAGCGGGTTCTTCGTTGCTAGAGAAACTGTTTTTT.

The CDR3 DNA is TGTGCCATCAGTGGGGACAGGGGTTATGGCTACACCTTC. Its translation is CAISGDRGYGYTF. The chain joins TRBV10-3 to TRBJ1-2; 10 nucleotides match TRBD1. The germline CDR1 and CDR2 sequences are ENHRY and SYGVKD. The CDR3 loop spans 13 amino acids. V lost 4 bases, J lost 5 bases, and 1 base stayed unmatched.